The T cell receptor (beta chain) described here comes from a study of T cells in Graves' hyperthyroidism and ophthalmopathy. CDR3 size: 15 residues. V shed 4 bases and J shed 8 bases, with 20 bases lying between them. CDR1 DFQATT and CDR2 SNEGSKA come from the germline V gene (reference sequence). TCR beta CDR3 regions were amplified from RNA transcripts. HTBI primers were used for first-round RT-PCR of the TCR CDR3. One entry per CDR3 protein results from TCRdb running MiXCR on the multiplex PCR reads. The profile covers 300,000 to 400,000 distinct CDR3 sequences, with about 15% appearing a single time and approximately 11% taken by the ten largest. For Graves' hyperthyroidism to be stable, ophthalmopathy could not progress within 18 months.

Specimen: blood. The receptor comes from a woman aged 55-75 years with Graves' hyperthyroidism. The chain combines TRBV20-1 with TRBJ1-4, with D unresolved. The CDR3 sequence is CSATAANYNGEKLFF. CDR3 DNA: TGCAGTGCTACCGCGGCAAATTATAATGGCGAAAAACTGTTTTTT.